This entry is about one T cell receptor (beta chain). Its antigen is not identified. CDR1 and CDR2 from the germline V gene are SGHNT and YENEEA. J gave up 8 bases and V 4 bases, and 6 bases lay outside the gene matches. The CDR3 is made up of 15 amino acids. Clones were sequenced by immunoSEQ multiplex PCR, and TCRdb holds only the in-frame ones, with some missing. The data contain about 70,000 clones, around 94% of them singletons. This sample is part of a study of cytomegalovirus exposure and HLA in healthy donors. Study outcomes and limitations: TCR beta chains numbering 164 were designated cytomegalovirus-associated. Rare sequences made up most TCRs, while some public TCRs were found in many donors. The classifier reportedly diagnosed cytomegalovirus status with high sensitivity and specificity.

Separate from the roughly 700-subject first cohort was the approximately 120-subject validation cohort, to which the donors belonged. The sample consisted of PBMCs. The V call is TRBV11-3, the J call TRBJ2-1; 12 nucleotides match TRBD2. The origin of this receptor is a young man in good health and CMV-seropositive. The CDR3 loop reads CASSSLAGGRDEQFF. The CDR3, as DNA: TGTGCCAGCAGCTCCCTAGCGGGAGGGCGAGATGAGCAGTTCTTC.